Below, 10 T cell receptor beta chains from the same sample are listed, as sequenced in a study of shared T cell receptors in the human thymus. Profiled with immunoSEQ multiplex PCR; TCRdb holds only in-frame clones, not every one. The sample has about 660,000 clones; 70% to 90% are singletons. These data also formed part of another study, on human thymus T cells.

Specimen: thymocytes. The receptors originated from a boy under two years old with a congenital heart defect.

The chain recombines TRBV29-1 with TRBJ2-1; TRBD2 matches at 8 bases. This CDR3 contains 16 residues. V was clipped by 2 bases and J by 5 bases; unmatched bases: 11. Germline V CDR1 and CDR2: SQVTM, ANQGSEA. The CDR3 nucleotides read TGCAGCGTTGAAAGGGGCCTAGCGGGTAGGAACAATGAGCAGTTCTTC. The encoded protein is CSVERGLAGRNNEQFF.

This rearrangement joins TRBV19 to TRBJ2-3; TRBD2 agrees at 8 bases. This CDR3 region has 16 residues. Germline CDR1 LNHDA, CDR2 SQIVND (reference sequence). The V segment lost 7 bases and the J segment 6 bases; nucleotides outside the gene matches: 15. CDR3: CASIGRREREPDTQYF. The CDR3 DNA follows: TGTGCCAGTATCGGGAGGCGGGAGCGGGAGCCTGATACGCAGTATTTT.

This chain uses TRBV10-1 with TRBJ2-1, with 9 bases aligning to TRBD2. The CDR3 loop spans 14 amino acids. Unmatched junction bases numbered 10, after V lost 5 bases and J lost 11 bases. CDR1 is WNHNN, CDR2 SYGVQD, per germline (reference sequence). The CDR3 DNA follows: TGCGCCAGCAGTCCGGGACTAGCCCAGTCAAAGCAGTTCTTC. Translated, it gives CASSPGLAQSKQFF.

This sequence joins TRBV7-2 and TRBJ1-1, with 7 nucleotides matching TRBD1. The germline gives CDR1 SGHTA, CDR2 FQGNSA. The CDR3 runs to 15 residues. V gave up 5 bases and J gave up 7 bases; unmatched junction bases: 13. The CDR3 region is CASSLGTAGVFEAFF. As DNA, the CDR3 is TGTGCCAGCAGCCTCGGGACAGCCGGAGTTTTTGAAGCTTTCTTT.

The rearrangement joins TRBV10-3 to TRBJ2-3, with TRBD2 matching over 10 bases. The CDR3 totals 16 residues. V was clipped by 7 bases and J by 11 bases; unmatched bases: 18. Germline V gene data show CDR1 as ENHRY and CDR2 as SYGVKD. CDR3 protein: CAIKPGSLAGAVGQYF. In DNA, the CDR3 is TGTGCCATCAAGCCCGGGTCCCTAGCGGGGGCTGTAGGGCAGTATTTT.

DNA for the CDR3: TGTGCCAGCAGCCAAGAACTAGCGGGACTAGCGGGAGGCCCACATGGAGAGCAGTACTTC. Amino acids: CASSQELAGLAGGPHGEQYF. The chain employs TRBV4-2 and TRBJ2-7, with 15 bases that match TRBD2. The germline gives CDR1 LGHNA, CDR2 YNFKEQ. J was trimmed by 7 bases and V by 0 bases; bases with no gene match: 16. CDR3 length: 20 residues.

This sequence joins TRBV27 and TRBJ2-7; 12 bases match TRBD1. Trimming at V came to 4 bases and at J to 2 bases, leaving 18 bases not matched to a gene. This CDR3 is 20 amino acids long. Germline V gene sequence: CDR1 MNHEY, CDR2 SMNVEV (reference sequence). The CDR3 bases are TGTGCCAGCAGTTCAACCCAACCGGGACAGGGGGCTGAGAGCACCTACGAGCAGTACTTC. The encoded protein is CASSSTQPGQGAESTYEQYF.

The genes are TRBV7-2 and TRBJ2-7, with D perhaps matching TRBD2 (6 bases). Germline CDR1 is SGHTA and CDR2 is FQGNSA. The V gene lost 0 bases and the J gene lost 1 base, with 10 bases spanning the gap. CDR3 size: 15 residues. The CDR3 loop reads CASSLAPGESYEQYF. In nucleotides, the CDR3 is TGTGCCAGCAGCTTAGCTCCGGGAGAGTCCTACGAGCAGTACTTC.

The CDR3 DNA reads TGCGCCAGCAGCCAAGTTACTAGCGTCTACAATGAGCAGTTCTTC. It translates to CASSQVTSVYNEQFF. V gene TRBV4-1 combines with J gene TRBJ2-1, with 7 bases that match TRBD2. The germline V gene has CDR1 MGHRA and CDR2 YSYEKL. Germline trimming cut 1 base from V and 3 bases from J; bases unmatched to any gene: 3. This CDR3 region has 15 residues.

The chain recombines TRBV15 with TRBJ1-5; no clear D gene. Trimming removed 1 base at V and 0 bases at J, with 7 bases between. The CDR3 totals 15 residues. The V gene's germline CDR1 is LNHNV and CDR2 YYDKDF (reference sequence). The CDR3 DNA sequence: TGTGCCACCAGCAGAGCCCACAGTAGCAATCAGCCCCAGCATTTT. The encoded protein is CATSRAHSSNQPQHF.